This is a list of T cell receptor beta chains from one sample in a study of T cells in Graves' hyperthyroidism and ophthalmopathy. Via MiXCR, TCRdb re-called the multiplex PCR reads, giving one row per CDR3 protein. The sample shows about 700,000 distinct CDR3 sequences, over 40% of them seen only once. Sequenced sample: peripheral blood or thyroid tissue (not recorded which). The receptors come from an adult man with Graves' disease, either hyperthyroidism or ophthalmopathy (not recorded which). The conserved cysteine and the conserved F or W are not part of the CDR3 here.

TRBV7-8	TRBJ1-4	ASSLSPPFNEKLF
TRBV12-3/TRBV12-4	TRBJ1-1	ASSTETELEAF
TRBV28	TRBJ1-6	ASSLTGQGGSPLH
TRBV24-1	TRBJ2-5	ATSDRRGRGNQETQY
TRBV24-1	TRBJ1-2	ATSEGSGGYT
TRBV7-9	TRBJ1-2	ASSLSQGAHGYT
TRBV7-2	TRBJ1-1	ASSSRAVNTEAF
TRBV10-3	TRBJ1-6	ATLAAYNSPLH
TRBV29-1	TRBJ1-4	SVGDRLSGKLF
TRBV11-1	TRBJ2-7	AWSVWTAPYEQY
TRBV12-3/TRBV12-4	TRBJ1-5	ASSLGSAQH
TRBV29-1	TRBJ2-2	SSYTGELF
TRBV6-6	TRBJ1-2	ASIEGDEPYT
TRBV6-6	TRBJ1-1	ASTVGDTEAF
TRBV19	TRBJ1-5	ASSTLGTSLKWQPQH
TRBV29-1	TRBJ1-1	SQGGSYTEAF
TRBV19	TRBJ1-4	ASSIGGEKLF
TRBV7-8	TRBJ1-2	ASSSRPWDYGYT
TRBV5-1	TRBJ2-7	ASSLEAGGEEQY
TRBV5-1	TRBJ1-4	ASSSGQREHEKLF
TRBV11-2	TRBJ1-3	ASSLLSSGNTIY
TRBV11-2	TRBJ2-7	ASSLVSRGPYEQY
TRBV5-1	TRBJ2-2	ASRGLAGQTGELF
TRBV20-1	TRBJ1-2	SAITGGSYGYT
TRBV20-1	TRBJ2-7	SAQGDSYEQY
TRBV9	TRBJ2-7	ASSVGVGSYEQY
TRBV6-5	TRBJ1-5	ASSYSGGSNQPQH
TRBV25-1	TRBJ1-4	ASSDRVGIGKLF
TRBV25-1	TRBJ2-5	SAQTGGTQY
TRBV10-3	TRBJ1-1	DPTGGDEAF
TRBV12-3/TRBV12-4	TRBJ1-2	ASSLSAQGYGYT
TRBV19	TRBJ2-7	ATHGQGGSYEQY
TRBV7-9	TRBJ2-3	ASSLTSGSIDTQY
TRBV6-5	TRBJ1-2	ASSYGRQGVGGYT
TRBV7-9	TRBJ2-7	ASSQGLGPHEQY
TRBV12-3/TRBV12-4	TRBJ1-2	ASSHTGAHGYT
TRBV15	TRBJ2-5	ATSSPGGPQETQY
TRBV9	TRBJ1-1	ASSVGWNTNTEAF
TRBV25-1	TRBJ1-2	ASSELVRGGGYT
TRBV7-9	TRBJ1-4	ASSFDTGFINEKLF
TRBV7-3	TRBJ2-5	AISPSGRPGETQY
TRBV2	TRBJ2-3	ASSAQASFVDTQY
TRBV20-1	TRBJ1-4	SPVDRDEKLF
TRBV12-3/TRBV12-4	TRBJ2-2	ASSFRRATNTGELF
TRBV7-9	TRBJ1-2	AGRKSPNEYYT
TRBV10-3	TRBJ1-4	AISATGGEKLF
TRBV12-3/TRBV12-4	TRBJ1-5	ASSSTGTRNQPQH
TRBV7-4	TRBJ1-2	ASSFEGGDSYGYT